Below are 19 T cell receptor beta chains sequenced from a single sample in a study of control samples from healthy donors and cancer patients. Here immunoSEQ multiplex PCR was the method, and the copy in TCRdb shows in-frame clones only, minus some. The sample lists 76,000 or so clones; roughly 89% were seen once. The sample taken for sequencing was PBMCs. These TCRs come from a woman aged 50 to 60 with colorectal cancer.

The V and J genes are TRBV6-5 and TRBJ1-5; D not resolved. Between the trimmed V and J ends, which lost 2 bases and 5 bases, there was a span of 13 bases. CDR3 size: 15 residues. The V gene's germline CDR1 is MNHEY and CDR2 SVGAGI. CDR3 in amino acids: CASSYGTTSDQPQHF. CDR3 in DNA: TGTGCCAGCAGTTACGGTACGACCTCAGATCAGCCCCAGCATTTT.

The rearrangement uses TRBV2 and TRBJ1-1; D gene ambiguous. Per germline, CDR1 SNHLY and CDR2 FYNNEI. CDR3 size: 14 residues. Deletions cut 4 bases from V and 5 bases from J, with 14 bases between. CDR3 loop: CASSGDSLGTEAFF. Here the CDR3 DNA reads TGTGCCAGCAGTGGAGACTCCCTGGGTACTGAAGCTTTCTTT. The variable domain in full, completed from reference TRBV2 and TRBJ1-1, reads EPEVTQTPSHQVTQMGQEVILRCVPISNHLYFYWYRQILGQKVEFLVSFYNNEISEKSEIFDDQFSVERPDGSNFTLKIRSTKLEDSAMYFCASSGDSLGTEAFFGQGTRLTVV.

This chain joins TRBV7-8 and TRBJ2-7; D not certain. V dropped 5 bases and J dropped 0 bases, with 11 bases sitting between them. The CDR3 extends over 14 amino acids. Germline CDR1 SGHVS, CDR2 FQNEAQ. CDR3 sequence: CASSTKQYSYEQYV. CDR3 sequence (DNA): TGTGCCAGCAGCACTAAACAGTACTCCTACGAGCAGTACGTC.

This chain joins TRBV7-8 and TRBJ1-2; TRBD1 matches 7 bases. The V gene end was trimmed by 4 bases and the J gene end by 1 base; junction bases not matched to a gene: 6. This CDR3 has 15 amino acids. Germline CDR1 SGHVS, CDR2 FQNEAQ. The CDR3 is CASSSYRDSNYGYTF. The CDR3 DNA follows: TGTGCCAGCAGCTCCTACCGGGACAGTAACTATGGCTACACCTTC. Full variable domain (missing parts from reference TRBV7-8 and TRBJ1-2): GAGVSQSPRYKVAKRGQDVALRCDPISGHVSLFWYQQALGQGPEFLTYFQNEAQLDKSGLPSDRFFAERPEGSVSTLKIQRTQQEDSAVYLCASSSYRDSNYGYTFGSGTRLTVV.

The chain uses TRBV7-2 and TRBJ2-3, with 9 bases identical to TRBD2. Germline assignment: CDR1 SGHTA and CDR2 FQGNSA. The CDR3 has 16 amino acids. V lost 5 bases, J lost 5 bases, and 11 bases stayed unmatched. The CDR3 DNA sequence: TGTGCCAGCAGCAATCGGGGAGCGGGGGGTGGAGATACGCAGTATTTT. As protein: CASSNRGAGGGDTQYF.

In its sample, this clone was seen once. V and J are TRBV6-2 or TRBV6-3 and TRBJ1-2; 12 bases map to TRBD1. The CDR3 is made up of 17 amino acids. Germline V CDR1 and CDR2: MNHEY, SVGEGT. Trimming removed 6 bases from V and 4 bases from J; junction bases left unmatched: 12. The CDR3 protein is CASSPTGTGGTGYGYTF. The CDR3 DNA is TGTGCCAGCAGCCCTACCGGGACAGGGGGCACGGGCTATGGCTACACCTTC.

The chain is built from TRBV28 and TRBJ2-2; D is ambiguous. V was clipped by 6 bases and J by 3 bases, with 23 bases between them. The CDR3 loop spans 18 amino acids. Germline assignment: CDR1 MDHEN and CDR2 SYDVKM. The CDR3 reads CASSPTSLQGVDTGELFF. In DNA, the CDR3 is TGTGCCAGCAGCCCGACCTCTCTACAAGGTGTGGACACCGGGGAGCTGTTTTTT.

The CDR3: CASSLTGTLGADTQYF. CDR3 nucleotides: TGTGCCAGCAGTCTCACCGGGACGTTAGGGGCAGATACGCAGTATTTT. J is TRBJ2-3 and V is TRBV5-8; either TRBD1 or TRBD2 may fit D (5 bases each). This CDR3 has 16 residues. V shed 5 bases and J shed 4 bases, with 20 bases lying between them. CDR1 and CDR2 from the germline V gene are SGHTS and YDEGEE. The variable domain in full, completed from reference TRBV5-8 and TRBJ2-3, reads EAGVTQSPTHLIKTRGQQATLRCSPISGHTSVYWYQQALGLGLQFLLWYDEGEERNRGNFPPRFSGRQFPNYSSELNVNALELEDSALYLCASSLTGTLGADTQYFGPGTRLTVL.

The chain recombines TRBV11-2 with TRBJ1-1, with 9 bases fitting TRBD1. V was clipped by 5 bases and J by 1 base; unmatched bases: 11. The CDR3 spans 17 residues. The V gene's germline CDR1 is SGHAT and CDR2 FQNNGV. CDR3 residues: CASSRSRPGQGNTEAFF. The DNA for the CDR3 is TGTGCCAGCAGCCGAAGCCGTCCGGGACAGGGGAACACTGAAGCTTTCTTT.

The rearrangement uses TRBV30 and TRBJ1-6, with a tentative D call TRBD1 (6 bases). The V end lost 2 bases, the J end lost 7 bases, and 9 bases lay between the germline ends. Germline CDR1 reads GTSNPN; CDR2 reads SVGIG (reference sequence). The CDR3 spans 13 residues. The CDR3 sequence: CAWSTQGNSPLHF. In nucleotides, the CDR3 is TGTGCCTGGAGTACACAGGGAAATTCACCCCTCCACTTT.

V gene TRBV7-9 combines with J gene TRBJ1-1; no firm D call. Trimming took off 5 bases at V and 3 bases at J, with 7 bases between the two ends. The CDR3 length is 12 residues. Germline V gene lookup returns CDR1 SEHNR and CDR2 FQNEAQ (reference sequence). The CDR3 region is CASSPRDTEAFF. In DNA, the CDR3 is TGTGCCAGCAGCCCAAGGGACACTGAAGCTTTCTTT.

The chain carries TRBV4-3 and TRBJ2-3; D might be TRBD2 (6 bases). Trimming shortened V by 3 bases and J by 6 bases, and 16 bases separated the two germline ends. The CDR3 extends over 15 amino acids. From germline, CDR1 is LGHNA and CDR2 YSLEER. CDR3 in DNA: TGCGCCAGCAGCCACACAACCGGGACTGGGGATACGCAGTATTTT. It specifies CASSHTTGTGDTQYF.

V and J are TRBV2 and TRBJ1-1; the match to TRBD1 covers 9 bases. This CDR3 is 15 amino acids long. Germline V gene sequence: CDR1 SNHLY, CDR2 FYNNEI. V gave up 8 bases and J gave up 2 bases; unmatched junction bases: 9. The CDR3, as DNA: TGTGCCAGCGAGCCGGGACAGGGTATTAACACTGAAGCTTTCTTT. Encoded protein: CASEPGQGINTEAFF.

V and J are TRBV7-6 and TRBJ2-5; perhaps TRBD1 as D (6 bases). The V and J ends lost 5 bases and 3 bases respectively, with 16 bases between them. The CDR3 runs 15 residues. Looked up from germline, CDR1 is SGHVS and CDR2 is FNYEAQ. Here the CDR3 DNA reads TGTGCCAGCAGCCGGGGACAAGGCCCAGAAGAGACCCAGTACTTC. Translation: CASSRGQGPEETQYF.

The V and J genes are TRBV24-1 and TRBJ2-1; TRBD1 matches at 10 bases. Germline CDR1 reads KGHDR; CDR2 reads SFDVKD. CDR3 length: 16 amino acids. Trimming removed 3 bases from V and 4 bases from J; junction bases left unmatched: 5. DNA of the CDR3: TGTGCCACCAGTGATCCCGGACAGGGGGGGTACAATGAGCAGTTCTTC. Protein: CATSDPGQGGYNEQFF.

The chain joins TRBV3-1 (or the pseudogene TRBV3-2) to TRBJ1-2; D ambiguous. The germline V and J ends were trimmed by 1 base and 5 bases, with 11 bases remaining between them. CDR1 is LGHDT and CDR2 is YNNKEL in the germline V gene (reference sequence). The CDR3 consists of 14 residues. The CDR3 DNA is TGTGCCAGCAGCCAAGGGTGGTCTCCATATGGCTACACCTTC. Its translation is CASSQGWSPYGYTF.

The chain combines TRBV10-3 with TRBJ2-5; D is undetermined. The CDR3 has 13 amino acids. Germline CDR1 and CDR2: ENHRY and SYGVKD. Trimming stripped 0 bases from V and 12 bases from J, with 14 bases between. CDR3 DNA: TGTGCCATCAGTGAGTCCTCAAGGATGGGCGAGTACTTC. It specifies CAISESSRMGEYF.

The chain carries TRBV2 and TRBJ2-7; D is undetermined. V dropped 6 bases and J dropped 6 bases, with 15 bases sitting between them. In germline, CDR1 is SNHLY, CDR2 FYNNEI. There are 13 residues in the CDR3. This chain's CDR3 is CASSANGRGEQYV. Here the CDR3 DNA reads TGTGCCAGCAGCGCAAACGGAAGAGGCGAGCAGTACGTC.

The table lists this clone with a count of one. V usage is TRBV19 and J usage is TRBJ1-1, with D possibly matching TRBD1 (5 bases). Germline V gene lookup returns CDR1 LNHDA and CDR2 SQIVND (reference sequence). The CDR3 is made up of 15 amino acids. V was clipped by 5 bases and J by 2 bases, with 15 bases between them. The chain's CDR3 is CASSLDAGINTEAFF. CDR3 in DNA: TGTGCCAGTAGTTTGGATGCAGGGATTAACACTGAAGCTTTCTTT.